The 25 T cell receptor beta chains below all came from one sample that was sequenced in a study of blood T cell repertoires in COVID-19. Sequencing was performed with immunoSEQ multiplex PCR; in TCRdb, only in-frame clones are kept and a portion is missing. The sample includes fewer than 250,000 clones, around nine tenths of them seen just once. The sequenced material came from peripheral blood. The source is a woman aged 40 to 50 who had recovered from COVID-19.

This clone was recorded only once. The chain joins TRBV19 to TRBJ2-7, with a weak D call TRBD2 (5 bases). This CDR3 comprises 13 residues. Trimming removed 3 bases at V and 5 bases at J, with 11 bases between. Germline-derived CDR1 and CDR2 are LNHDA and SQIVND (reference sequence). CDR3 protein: CASSIPGSDEQYF. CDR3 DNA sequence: TGTGCCAGTAGTATCCCGGGATCCGACGAGCAGTACTTC.

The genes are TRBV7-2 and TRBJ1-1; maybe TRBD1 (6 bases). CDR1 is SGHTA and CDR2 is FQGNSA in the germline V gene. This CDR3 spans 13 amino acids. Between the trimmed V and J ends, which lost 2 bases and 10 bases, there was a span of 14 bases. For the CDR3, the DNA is TGTGCCAGCAGCTTATTCACAGGGCTTGCAGCTTTCTTT. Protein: CASSLFTGLAAFF. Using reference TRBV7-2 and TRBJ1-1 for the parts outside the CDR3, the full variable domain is GAGVSQSPSNKVTEKGKDVELRCDPISGHTALYWYRQSLGQGLEFLIYFQGNSAPDKSGLPSDRFSAERTGGSVSTLTIQRTQQEDSAVYLCASSLFTGLAAFFGQGTRLTVV.

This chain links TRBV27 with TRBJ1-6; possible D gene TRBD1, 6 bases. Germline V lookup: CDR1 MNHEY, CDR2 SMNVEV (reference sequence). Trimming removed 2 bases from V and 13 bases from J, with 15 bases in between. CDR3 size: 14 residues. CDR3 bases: TGTGCCAGCAGTTTAAAGGTGGGCCAGGGGCCCCTCCACTTT. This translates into CASSLKVGQGPLHF.

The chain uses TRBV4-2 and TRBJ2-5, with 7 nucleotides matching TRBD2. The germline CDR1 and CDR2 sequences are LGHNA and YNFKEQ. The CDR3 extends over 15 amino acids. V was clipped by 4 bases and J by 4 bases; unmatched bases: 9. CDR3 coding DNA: TGTGCCAGCAGCCCGAGGGAGGGCCACGGAGAGACCCAGTACTTC. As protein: CASSPREGHGETQYF.

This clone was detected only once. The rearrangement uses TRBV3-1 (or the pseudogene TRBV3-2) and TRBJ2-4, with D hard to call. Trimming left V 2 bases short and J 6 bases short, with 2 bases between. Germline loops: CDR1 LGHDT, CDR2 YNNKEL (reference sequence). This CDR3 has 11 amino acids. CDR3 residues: CASSQLNIQYF. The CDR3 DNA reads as TGTGCCAGCAGCCAACTAAACATTCAGTACTTC.

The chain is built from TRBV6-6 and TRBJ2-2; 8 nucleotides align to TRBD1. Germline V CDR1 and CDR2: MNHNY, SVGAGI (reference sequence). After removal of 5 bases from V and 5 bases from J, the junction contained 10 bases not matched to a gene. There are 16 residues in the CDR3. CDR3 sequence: CASSNRQGTGTGELFF. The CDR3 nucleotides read TGTGCCAGCAGTAACCGACAGGGGACGGGAACCGGGGAGCTGTTTTTT.

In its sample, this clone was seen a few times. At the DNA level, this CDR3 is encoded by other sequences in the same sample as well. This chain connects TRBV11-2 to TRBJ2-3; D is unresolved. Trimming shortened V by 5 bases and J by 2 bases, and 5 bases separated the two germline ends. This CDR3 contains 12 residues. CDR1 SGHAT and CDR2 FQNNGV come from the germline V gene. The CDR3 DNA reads TGTGCCAGCAGCCCGTCCACAGATACGCAGTATTTT. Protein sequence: CASSPSTDTQYF.

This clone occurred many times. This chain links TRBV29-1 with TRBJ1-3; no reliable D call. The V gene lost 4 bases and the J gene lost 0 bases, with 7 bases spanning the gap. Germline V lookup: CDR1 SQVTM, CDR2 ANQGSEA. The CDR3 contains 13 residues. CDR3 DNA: TGCAGCGTTGTTACAGCCTCTGGAAACACCATATATTTT. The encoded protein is CSVVTASGNTIYF.

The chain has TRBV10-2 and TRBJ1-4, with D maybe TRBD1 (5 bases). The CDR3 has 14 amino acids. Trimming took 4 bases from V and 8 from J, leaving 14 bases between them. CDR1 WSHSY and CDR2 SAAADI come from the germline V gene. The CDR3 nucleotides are TGCGCCAGCAGTGCCGGGACTTTGGACGAAAAACTGTTTTTT. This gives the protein CASSAGTLDEKLFF.

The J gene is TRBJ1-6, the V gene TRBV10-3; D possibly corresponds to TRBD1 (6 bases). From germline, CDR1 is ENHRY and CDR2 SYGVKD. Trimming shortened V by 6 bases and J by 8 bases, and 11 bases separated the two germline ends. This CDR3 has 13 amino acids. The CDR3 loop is CAIRQGEDSPLHF. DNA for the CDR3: TGTGCCATCAGACAGGGAGAAGATTCACCCCTCCACTTT.

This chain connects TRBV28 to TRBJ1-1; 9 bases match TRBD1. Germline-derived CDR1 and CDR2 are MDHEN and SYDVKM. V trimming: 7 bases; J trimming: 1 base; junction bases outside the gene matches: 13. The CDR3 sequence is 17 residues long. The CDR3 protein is CASKTPPGTGKNTEAFF. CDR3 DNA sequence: TGTGCCAGCAAAACTCCCCCCGGGACAGGGAAGAACACTGAAGCTTTCTTT.

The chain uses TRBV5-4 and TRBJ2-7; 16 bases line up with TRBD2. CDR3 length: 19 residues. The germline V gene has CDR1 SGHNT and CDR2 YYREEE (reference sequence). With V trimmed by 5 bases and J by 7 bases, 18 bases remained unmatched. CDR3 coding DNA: TGTGCCAGCAGTCCCATTGGGACTAGCGGGAGGGCTCTTGAGGAGGAGCAGTACTTC. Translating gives CASSPIGTSGRALEEEQYF.

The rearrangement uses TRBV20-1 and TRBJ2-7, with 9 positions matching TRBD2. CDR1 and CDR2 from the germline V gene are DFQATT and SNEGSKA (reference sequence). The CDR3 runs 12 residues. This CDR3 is CRPSSGSGEQYF. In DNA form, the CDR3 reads TGCAGGCCTAGTAGCGGGAGTGGGGAGCAGTACTTC.

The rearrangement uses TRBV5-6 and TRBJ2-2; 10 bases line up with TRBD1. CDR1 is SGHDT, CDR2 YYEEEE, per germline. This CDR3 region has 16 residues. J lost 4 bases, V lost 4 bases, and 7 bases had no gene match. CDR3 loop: CASSIGTGVFTGELFF. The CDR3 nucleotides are TGTGCCAGCAGCATCGGGACAGGGGTGTTCACCGGGGAGCTGTTTTTT.

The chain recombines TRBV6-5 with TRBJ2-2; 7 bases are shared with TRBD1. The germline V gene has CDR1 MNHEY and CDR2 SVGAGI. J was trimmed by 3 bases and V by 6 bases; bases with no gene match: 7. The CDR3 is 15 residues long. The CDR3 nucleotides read TGTGCCAGCAGCGCAGGGGGTTGGGACACCGGGGAGCTGTTTTTT. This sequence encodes CASSAGGWDTGELFF.

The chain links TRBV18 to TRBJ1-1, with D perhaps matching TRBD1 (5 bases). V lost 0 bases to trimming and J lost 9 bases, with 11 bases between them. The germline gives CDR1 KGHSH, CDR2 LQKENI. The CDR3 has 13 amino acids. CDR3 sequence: CASSPPATGQAFF. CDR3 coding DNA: TGTGCCAGCTCACCACCTGCTACAGGTCAAGCTTTCTTT.

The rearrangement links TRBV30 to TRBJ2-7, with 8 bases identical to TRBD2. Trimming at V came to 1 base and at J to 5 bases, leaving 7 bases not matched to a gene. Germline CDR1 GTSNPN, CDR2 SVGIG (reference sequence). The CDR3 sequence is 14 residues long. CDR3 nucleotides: TGTGCCTGGAGTGCCCCGGGACTAGTCCACGAGCAGTACTTC. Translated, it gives CAWSAPGLVHEQYF.

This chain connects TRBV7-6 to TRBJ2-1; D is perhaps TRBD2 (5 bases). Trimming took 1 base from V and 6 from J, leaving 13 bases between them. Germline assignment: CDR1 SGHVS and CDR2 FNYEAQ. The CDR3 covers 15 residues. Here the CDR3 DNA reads TGTGCCAGCAGCTTAGGAGGGCTAGCCCCCAATGAGCAGTTCTTC. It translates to CASSLGGLAPNEQFF. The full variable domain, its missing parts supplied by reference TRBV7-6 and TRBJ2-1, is GAGVSQSPRYKVTKRGQDVALRCDPISGHVSLYWYRQALGQGPEFLTYFNYEAQQDKSGLPNDRFSAERPEGSISTLTIQRTEQRDSAMYRCASSLGGLAPNEQFFGPGTRLTVL.

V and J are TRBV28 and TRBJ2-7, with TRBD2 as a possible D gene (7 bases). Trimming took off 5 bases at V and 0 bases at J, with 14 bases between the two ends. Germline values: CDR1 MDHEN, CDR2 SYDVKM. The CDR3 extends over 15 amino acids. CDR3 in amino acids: CASSNLGGLSYEQYF. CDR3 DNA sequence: TGTGCCAGCAGTAATCTGGGGGGGCTCTCCTACGAGCAGTACTTC. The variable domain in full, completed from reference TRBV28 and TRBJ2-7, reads DVKVTQSSRYLVKRTGEKVFLECVQDMDHENMFWYRQDPGLGLRLIYFSYDVKMKEKGDIPEGYSVSREKKERFSLILESASTNQTSMYLCASSNLGGLSYEQYFGPGTRLTVT.

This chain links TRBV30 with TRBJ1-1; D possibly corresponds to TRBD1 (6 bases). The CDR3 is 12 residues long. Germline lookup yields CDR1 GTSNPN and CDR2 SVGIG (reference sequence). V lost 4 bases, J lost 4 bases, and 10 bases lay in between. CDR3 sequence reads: CAWNREPTEAFF. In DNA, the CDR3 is TGTGCCTGGAACAGGGAACCCACTGAAGCTTTCTTT.

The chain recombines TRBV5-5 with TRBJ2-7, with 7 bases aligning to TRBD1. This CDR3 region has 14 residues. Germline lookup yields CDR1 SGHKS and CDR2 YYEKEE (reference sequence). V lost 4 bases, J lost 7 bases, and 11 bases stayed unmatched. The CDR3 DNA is TGTGCCAGCAGCCTGATATCCGGGACAGTGGAGCAGTACTTC. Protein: CASSLISGTVEQYF.

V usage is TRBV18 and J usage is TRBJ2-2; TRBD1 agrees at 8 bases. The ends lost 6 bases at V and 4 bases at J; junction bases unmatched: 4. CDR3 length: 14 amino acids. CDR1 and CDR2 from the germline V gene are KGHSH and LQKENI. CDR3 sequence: CASSQGAGTGELFF. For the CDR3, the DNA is TGTGCCAGCTCGCAGGGGGCTGGCACCGGGGAGCTGTTTTTT.

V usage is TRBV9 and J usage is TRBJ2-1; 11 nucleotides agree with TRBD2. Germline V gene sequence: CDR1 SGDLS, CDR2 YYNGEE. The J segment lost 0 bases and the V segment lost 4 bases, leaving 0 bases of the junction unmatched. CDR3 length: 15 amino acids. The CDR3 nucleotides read TGTGCCAGCAGCACTAGCGGGAGCTCCTACAATGAGCAGTTCTTC. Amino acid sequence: CASSTSGSSYNEQFF.

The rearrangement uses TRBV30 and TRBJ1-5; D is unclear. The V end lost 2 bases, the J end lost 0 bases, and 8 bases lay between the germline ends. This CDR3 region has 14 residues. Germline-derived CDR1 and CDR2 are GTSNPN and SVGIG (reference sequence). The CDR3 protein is CAWSSGYSNQPQHF. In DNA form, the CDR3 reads TGTGCCTGGAGTTCGGGGTATAGCAATCAGCCCCAGCATTTT.

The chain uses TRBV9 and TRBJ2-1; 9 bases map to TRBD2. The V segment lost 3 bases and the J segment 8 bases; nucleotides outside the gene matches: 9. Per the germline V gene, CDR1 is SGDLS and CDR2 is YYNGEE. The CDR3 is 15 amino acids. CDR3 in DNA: TGTGCCAGCAGCGAGGGACTAGCTCTCAGGGATGAGCAGTTCTTC. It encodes CASSEGLALRDEQFF.